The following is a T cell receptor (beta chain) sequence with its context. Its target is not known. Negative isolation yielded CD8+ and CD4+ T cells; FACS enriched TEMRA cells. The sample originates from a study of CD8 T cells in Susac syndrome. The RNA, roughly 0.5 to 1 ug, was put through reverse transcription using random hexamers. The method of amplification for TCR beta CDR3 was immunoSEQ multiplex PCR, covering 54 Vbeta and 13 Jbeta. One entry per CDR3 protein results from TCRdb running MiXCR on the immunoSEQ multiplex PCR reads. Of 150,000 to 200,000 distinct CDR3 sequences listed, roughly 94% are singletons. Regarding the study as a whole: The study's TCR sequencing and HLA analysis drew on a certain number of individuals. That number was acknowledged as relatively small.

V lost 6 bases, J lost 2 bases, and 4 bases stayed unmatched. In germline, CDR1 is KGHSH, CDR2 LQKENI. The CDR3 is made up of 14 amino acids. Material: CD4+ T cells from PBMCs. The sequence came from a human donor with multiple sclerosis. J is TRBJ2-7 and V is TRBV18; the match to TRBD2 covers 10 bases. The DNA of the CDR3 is TGTGCCAGCTCGGATACTAGCGGGACCTACGAGCAGTACTTC. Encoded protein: CASSDTSGTYEQYF. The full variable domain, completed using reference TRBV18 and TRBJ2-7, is NAGVMQNPRHLVRRRGQEARLRCSPMKGHSHVYWYRQLPEEGLKFMVYLQKENIIDESGMPKERFSAEFPKEGPSILRIQQVVRGDSAAYFCASSDTSGTYEQYFGPGTRLTVT.